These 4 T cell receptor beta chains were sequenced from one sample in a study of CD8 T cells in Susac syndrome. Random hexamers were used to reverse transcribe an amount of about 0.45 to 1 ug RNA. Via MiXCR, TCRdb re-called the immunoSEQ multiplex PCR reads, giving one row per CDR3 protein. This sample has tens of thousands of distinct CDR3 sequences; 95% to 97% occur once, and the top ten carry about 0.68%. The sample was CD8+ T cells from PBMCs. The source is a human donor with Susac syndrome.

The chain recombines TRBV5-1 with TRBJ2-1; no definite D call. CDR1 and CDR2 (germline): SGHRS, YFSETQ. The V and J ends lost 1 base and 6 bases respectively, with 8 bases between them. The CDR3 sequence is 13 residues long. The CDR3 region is CASSLIPINEQFF. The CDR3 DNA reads TGCGCCAGCAGCTTGATCCCCATCAATGAGCAGTTCTTC.

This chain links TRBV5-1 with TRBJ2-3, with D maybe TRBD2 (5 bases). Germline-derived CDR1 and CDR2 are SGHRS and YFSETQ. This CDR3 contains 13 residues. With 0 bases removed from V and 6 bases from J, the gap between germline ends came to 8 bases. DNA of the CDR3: TGCGCCAGCAGCTTGGCCGGGATGGATACGCAGTATTTT. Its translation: CASSLAGMDTQYF.

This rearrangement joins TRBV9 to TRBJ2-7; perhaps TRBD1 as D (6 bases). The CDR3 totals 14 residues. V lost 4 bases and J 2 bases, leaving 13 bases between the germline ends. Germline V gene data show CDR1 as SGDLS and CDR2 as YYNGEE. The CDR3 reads CASSTRTGTYEQYF. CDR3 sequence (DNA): TGTGCCAGCAGCACCCGAACAGGGACCTACGAGCAGTACTTC. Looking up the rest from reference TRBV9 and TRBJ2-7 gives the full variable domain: DSGVTQTPKHLITATGQRVTLRCSPRSGDLSVYWYQQSLDQGLQFLIQYYNGEERAKGNILERFSAQQFPDLHSELNLSSLELGDSALYFCASSTRTGTYEQYFGPGTRLTVT.

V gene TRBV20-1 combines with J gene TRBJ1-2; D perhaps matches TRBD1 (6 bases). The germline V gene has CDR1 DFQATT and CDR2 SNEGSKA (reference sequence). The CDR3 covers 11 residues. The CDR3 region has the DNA TGCAGCGGGGGCCCGGCTGCCGGCTACACCTTC. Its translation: CSGGPAAGYTF.